This TCR beta chain is from a study of T-cell reconstitution after alpha-beta-depleted transplantation in children. Unique molecular identifiers were used in preparing the TCRbeta library. MiXCR, run by TCRdb on the PCR reads, gives a single entry per CDR3 protein. The table has approximately 490,000 distinct CDR3 sequences, 12% seen once. V was pared by 0 bases and J by 1 base, with 13 bases between. The germline V gene encodes CDR1 MNHEY and CDR2 SVGAGI. The CDR3 has 16 residues. This clonotype has a count of ten or more. This rearrangement joins TRBV6-5 to TRBJ2-7; D possibly corresponds to TRBD1 (6 bases). This specimen consisted of PBMCs from the stem cell graft donor, obtained from the stem cell graft. The receptor's source is a human donor who donated a stem cell graft to a child with combined immunodeficiency. This CDR3 is CASSYSGTKLSYEQYF. DNA of the CDR3: TGTGCCAGCAGTTACTCGGGGACAAAACTTTCCTACGAGCAGTACTTC.